The 5 T cell receptor beta chains in this list originate from one sample, sequenced in a study of blood T cells in healthy people across ages. A second roughly 6 to 11 cycle PCR used barcoded and J-beta primers. From the 5' RACE reads, TCRdb called clonotypes with MiXCR, one entry per CDR3 protein. The sample includes about 1,600,000 distinct CDR3 sequences, approximately 40% of them seen just once. The specimen was blood. The receptor set was obtained from a woman aged 18-30 years in good health.

The chain employs TRBV20-1 and TRBJ2-3, with a possible D match to TRBD2 (6 bases). Trimming stripped 3 bases from V and 4 bases from J, with 17 bases between. CDR3 length equals 15 residues. From germline, CDR1 is DFQATT and CDR2 SNEGSKA (reference sequence). The CDR3 loop is CSARDYRKGADTQYF. In DNA, the CDR3 is TGCAGTGCTAGGGACTACCGAAAAGGGGCAGATACGCAGTATTTT.

The chain uses TRBV7-9 and TRBJ2-1; D call uncertain. The CDR3 runs 16 residues. V was trimmed by 5 bases and J by 0 bases, leaving 14 bases between them. The germline CDR1 and CDR2 sequences are SEHNR and FQNEAQ (reference sequence). For the CDR3, the DNA is TGTGCCAGCAGCCGACTCGCATTTAGCTCCTACAATGAGCAGTTCTTC. Its translation is CASSRLAFSSYNEQFF.

The chain combines TRBV11-2 with TRBJ2-3; the match to TRBD2 covers 9 bases. The CDR3 has 18 amino acids. Germline CDR1 and CDR2: SGHAT and FQNNGV. V dropped 1 base and J dropped 5; count of bases not matched to a gene: 13. CDR3 coding DNA: TGTGCCAGCAGCTTAGTCTCAACCAGGGGACTAGCTGGAGATACGCAGTATTTT. The encoded protein is CASSLVSTRGLAGDTQYF. Combining the CDR3 with reference TRBV11-2 and TRBJ2-3 gives the whole variable domain EAGVAQSPRYKIIEKRQSVAFWCNPISGHATLYWYQQILGQGPKLLIQFQNNGVVDDSQLPKDRFSAERLKGVDSTLKIQPAKLEDSAVYLCASSLVSTRGLAGDTQYFGPGTRLTVL.

The chain uses TRBV10-3 and TRBJ2-5; possibly TRBD1 or TRBD2 for D (6 bases each). Germline assignment: CDR1 ENHRY and CDR2 SYGVKD. The V end lost 2 bases, the J end lost 4 bases, and 11 bases lay between the germline ends. This CDR3 contains 14 residues. The CDR3, as DNA: TGTGCCATCAGTGAGCTAGGGGGAGGAGAGACCCAGTACTTC. Amino acid sequence: CAISELGGGETQYF.

The V and J genes are TRBV7-2 and TRBJ1-6; D not certain. The CDR3 spans 15 residues. The germline CDR1 and CDR2 sequences are SGHTA and FQGNSA. Between the trimmed V and J ends, which lost 6 bases and 7 bases, there was a span of 16 bases. The DNA of the CDR3 is TGTGCCAGCAGTTCAAGGGCCTCTGGGAATTCACCCCTCCACTTT. Encoded protein: CASSSRASGNSPLHF.